Sequencing of this TCR beta chain was carried out in a study of OX40 agonist ivuxolimab in advanced cancers. Overall study context: Three patients responded partially, comprising one with hepatocellular carcinoma and two with cutaneous melanoma.

Using immunoSEQ multiplex PCR, the repertoire was profiled, and TCRdb retains in-frame clones only, with some absent. The repertoire holds roughly 58,000 clones, with roughly nine tenths as singletons. The germline V gene has CDR1 SGHDT and CDR2 YYEEEE. The J segment lost 6 bases and the V segment lost 3 bases, leaving 11 bases of the junction unmatched. This CDR3 contains 16 residues. This TCR was sampled from an adult with an advanced solid tumor such as melanoma, head and neck, liver or kidney cancer. The genes are TRBV5-6 and TRBJ2-1, with 8 bases identical to TRBD2. Sample: CD4+ or CD8+ T cells sorted from blood, taken in a trial of the OX40 agonist ivuxolimab. The CDR3 protein is CASSSPGSGSGNEQFF. As DNA, the CDR3 is TGTGCCAGCAGCTCCCCGGGGAGCGGGAGCGGCAATGAGCAGTTCTTC.